This TCR beta chain came from a study of OX40 agonist ivuxolimab in advanced cancers. TCRdb's table, derived via immunoSEQ multiplex PCR, lists solely in-frame clones and lacks some. Of over 70,000 clones in the sample, 89% were seen once. A note on this clone: Its antigen is undetermined.

General observations from the study: CD8+ T cells were the subset that, on average, had more expanded clones than CD4+. Which antigen the expanded peripheral T cells recognized is unknown. At 0.1 to 3.0 mg/kg, clonal expansion of CD4+ and CD8+ blood T cells had occurred by week 6.

The receptor comes from an adult with an advanced solid tumor such as melanoma, head and neck, liver or kidney cancer. Sequenced material: CD4+ or CD8+ T cells sorted from blood, taken in a trial of the OX40 agonist ivuxolimab.

CDR3 sequence: CASSPTRDRHSIEKLFF. Here the CDR3 DNA reads TGCGCCAGCAGCCCGACCCGGGACAGACATAGTATTGAAAAACTGTTTTTT. The V and J genes are TRBV5-1 and TRBJ1-4, with 7 bases identical to TRBD1. This CDR3 spans 17 amino acids. Losses at the gene ends were 4 bases for V and 7 bases for J; bases not matched to a gene: 16. Germline loops: CDR1 SGHRS, CDR2 YFSETQ.